This note documents a single T cell receptor (beta chain) sequence. This clone was recorded at least ten times. Which antigen it targets is not known. Sequencing ends 3 residues short of the CDR3 end; the germline J gene provides the rest. For sequencing, equivalent amounts of genomic DNA were input from CVID and control samples. For every sample, a 60 bp segment covering the rearranged TCRbeta CDR3 region was amplified and then sequenced. TCRbeta amplification used the immunoSEQ assay, a bias-corrected multiplex PCR with high-throughput sequencing. The original methods were these. Each unique nucleotide sequence was treated as a clone and annotated with V, D and J genes, copy number and frequency. Sequences were labeled productive if in frame, and non-productive if out of frame or containing stop codons. As previously described, Shannon's entropy was used to calculate clonality. The predicted amino acid sequences of productive clones were used to derive the mean CDR3 Kyte-Doolittle hydropathy. The R hclust function was used to hierarchically cluster scaled V gene usage with Manhattan distance and complete linkage. Clone sharing by CDR3 amino acid sequence was assessed by resampling 12 repertoires per group over 100 rounds. The repertoires were searched for about 70 published EBV-specific and roughly 230 published CMV-specific TCRbeta sequences. After a couple of CVID samples that produced fewer than 10,000 sequences were dropped from the analysis, some 40 CVID repertoires remained. TCRdb took this table from immuneACCESS and kept in-frame rearrangements with V and J called. Such tables lack part of the clones; where checked against another copy, unresolved V genes explain under half of the gap, and the rest is unexplained. The DNA gave D and trimming, while V, J and clone size come from that table. The sample comprises 75,000 to 85,000 clones, and every one was counted more than once. The top ten clonotypes cover over 0.7% of the sample.

These data come from a study of T cell clonality in common variable immunodeficiency (dated by TCRdb to the mid-2010s). The junction carries 16 bases between V and J, which are trimmed by 4 bases and 4 bases respectively. The CDR3 sequence holds 14 residues, the cysteine and phenylalanine included. Sequencing covers 33 bases of the CDR3, shown here with the frame starting at base 1. From a lookup of the germline V gene (reference sequence), CDR1 and CDR2 are GTSNPN and SVGIG. Both CVID patients and healthy controls were predominantly of Caucasian heritage. Heparinized peripheral whole blood samples of roughly 5 to 9 ml were obtained from each donor. Genomic DNA from adults with common variable immune deficiency (CVID) and from healthy adult controls was the source for sequencing TCRbeta CDR3 repertoires. A total of some 22 healthy adult volunteers (roughly 12 female and about 10 male; age range 23 to 66 years, mean age 34) were included in the control group. Diluted blood was density-centrifuged over Hypaque 1077 or Ficoll-Paque to isolate peripheral blood mononuclear cells. Genomic DNA was extracted from unsorted mononuclear cells by Qiagen column purification or by a centrifugation-based method.

Results the study describes overall, beyond this receptor: Patient heterogeneity within the CVID cohort put limits on correlating repertoire features with clinical complications. TCRbeta clonality was higher in CVID subjects than in healthy controls (t-test p = 0.018), and the increase was most characteristic of about a third of subjects. According to the authors, figuring out what caused the increased clonality in CVID would require sequencing the repertoires of T cell subpopulations. Fewer TCRbeta clones were shared among CVID subjects than among healthy controls (p < 0.0001). Fewer deletions and N-nucleotide insertions were reportedly observed in CVID TCRbeta sequences, and highly modified clones with 13 or more V deletions were reportedly absent from CVID TCRbeta sequences. Even though DNA input was equal, the average per sample came to 65,000 to 85,000 unique sequences for controls compared with 30,000 to 40,000 for CVID samples.

This receptor was taken from a person aged 18 to 70 in good health. Sequenced: peripheral blood mononuclear cells. The chain joins TRBV30 to TRBJ1-2; the D gene is not confidently resolved. The CDR3 region: CAWTKRGVFYGYTF. The CDR3 DNA, read in part, is TGTGCCTGGACCAAACGAGGTGTTTTCTATGGC.